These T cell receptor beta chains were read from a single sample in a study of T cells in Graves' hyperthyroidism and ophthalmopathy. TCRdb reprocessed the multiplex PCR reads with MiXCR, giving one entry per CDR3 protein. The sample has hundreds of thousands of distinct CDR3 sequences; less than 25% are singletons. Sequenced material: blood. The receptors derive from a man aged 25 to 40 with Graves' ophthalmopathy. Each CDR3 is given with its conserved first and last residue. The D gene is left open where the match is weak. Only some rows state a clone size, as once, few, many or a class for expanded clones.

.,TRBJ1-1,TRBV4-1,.,TGCGCCAGCAGCCAAGACGGGGGCGGGAGCACTGAAGCTTTCTTT,CASSQDGGGSTEAFF
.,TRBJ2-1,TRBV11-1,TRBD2,TGTGCCAGCAGCTACCCGGGACTAGCTAATGAGCAGTTCTTC,CASSYPGLANEQFF
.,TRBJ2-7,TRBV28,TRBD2,TGTGCCAGCAGGGAAGCGGGAGACTACTCAGAGCAGTACTTC,CASREAGDYSEQYF
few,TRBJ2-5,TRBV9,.,TGTGCCAGCAGCGTAGGTCCCGACCAAGAGACCCAGTACTTC,CASSVGPDQETQYF
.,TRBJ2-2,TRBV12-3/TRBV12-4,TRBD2,TGTGCCAGCAGTTACTCGGGACTAGCGGGAGGCTATTTAGCCGGGGAGCTGTTTTTT,CASSYSGLAGGYLAGELFF
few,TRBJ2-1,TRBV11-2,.,TGTGCCAGCAGCCCCCGGGCGTGGGGAAAAGGTTACAATGAGCAGTTCTTC,CASSPRAWGKGYNEQFF
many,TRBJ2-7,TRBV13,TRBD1,TGTGCCAGCAGCTTATGGGGACAGGGGCACTACGAGCAGTACTTC,CASSLWGQGHYEQYF
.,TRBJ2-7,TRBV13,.,TGTGCCAGCAGATATATCCCTCCCCCTGTTGTAAGCTCCTACGAGCAGTACTTC,CASRYIPPPVVSSYEQYF
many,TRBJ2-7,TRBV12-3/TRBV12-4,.,TGTGCCAGCAGCCCTAGGCGGGGATTAGGGGATTCCTACGAGCAGTACTTC,CASSPRRGLGDSYEQYF
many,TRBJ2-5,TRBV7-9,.,TGTGCCAGCAGTAGGGGTGGCCAAGAGACCCAGTACTTC,CASSRGGQETQYF
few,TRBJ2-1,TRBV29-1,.,TGCAGCGTTGAAGATCGGGAGGGACAGATCTTC,CSVEDREGQIF
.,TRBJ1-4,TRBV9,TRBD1,TGTGCCAGCAGCGTCGGGACAGGCGATGAAAAACTGTTTTTT,CASSVGTGDEKLFF
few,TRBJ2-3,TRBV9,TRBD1,TGTGCCAGCAGCGACCCCCGGGACAGGGGTGATACGCAGTATTTT,CASSDPRDRGDTQYF
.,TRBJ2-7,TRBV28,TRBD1,TGTGCCAGCAGTTTCCCAGGGGACAGTGCCTACGAGCAGTACTTC,CASSFPGDSAYEQYF